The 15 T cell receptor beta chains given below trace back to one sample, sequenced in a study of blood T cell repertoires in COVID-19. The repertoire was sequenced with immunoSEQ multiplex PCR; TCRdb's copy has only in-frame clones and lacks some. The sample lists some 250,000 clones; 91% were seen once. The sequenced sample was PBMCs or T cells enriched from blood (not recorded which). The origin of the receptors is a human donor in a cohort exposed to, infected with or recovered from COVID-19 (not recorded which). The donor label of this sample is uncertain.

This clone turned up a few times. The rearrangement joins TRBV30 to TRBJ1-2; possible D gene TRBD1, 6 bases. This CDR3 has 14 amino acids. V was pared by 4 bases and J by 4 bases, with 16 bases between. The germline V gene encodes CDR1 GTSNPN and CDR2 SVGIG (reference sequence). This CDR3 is CAWTVGAVSYGYTF. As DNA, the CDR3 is TGTGCCTGGACCGTGGGGGCGGTGAGCTATGGCTACACCTTC.

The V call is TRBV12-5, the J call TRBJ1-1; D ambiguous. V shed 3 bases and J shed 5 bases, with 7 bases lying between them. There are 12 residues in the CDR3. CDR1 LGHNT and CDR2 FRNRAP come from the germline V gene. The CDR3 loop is CASGFPGTEAFF. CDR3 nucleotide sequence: TGTGCTAGTGGTTTCCCGGGAACTGAAGCTTTCTTT. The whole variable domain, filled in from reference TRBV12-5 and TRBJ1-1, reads DARVTQTPRHKVTEMGQEVTMRCQPILGHNTVFWYRQTMMQGLELLAYFRNRAPLDDSGMPKDRFSAEMPDATLATLKIQPSEPRDSAVYFCASGFPGTEAFFGQGTRLTVV.

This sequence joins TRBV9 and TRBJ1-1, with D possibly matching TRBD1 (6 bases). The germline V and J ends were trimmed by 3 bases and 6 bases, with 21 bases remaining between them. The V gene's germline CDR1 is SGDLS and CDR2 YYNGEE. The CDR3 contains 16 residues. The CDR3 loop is CASSANRDKGLAEAFF. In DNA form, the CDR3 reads TGTGCCAGCAGCGCAAACCGGGACAAAGGGTTGGCTGAAGCTTTCTTT.

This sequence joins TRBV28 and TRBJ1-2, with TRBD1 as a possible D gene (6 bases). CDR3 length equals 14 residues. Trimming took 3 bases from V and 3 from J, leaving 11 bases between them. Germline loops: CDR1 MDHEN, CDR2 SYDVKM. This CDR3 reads CASSFQGRDYGYTF. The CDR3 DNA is TGTGCCAGCAGTTTTCAGGGGAGGGACTATGGCTACACCTTC.

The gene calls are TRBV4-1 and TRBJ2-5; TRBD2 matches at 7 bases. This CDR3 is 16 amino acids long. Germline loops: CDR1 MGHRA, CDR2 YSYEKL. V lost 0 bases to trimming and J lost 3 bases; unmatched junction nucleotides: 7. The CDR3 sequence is CASSQDLVGGKETQYF. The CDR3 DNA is TGCGCCAGCAGCCAAGATCTGGTCGGGGGGAAAGAGACCCAGTACTTC.

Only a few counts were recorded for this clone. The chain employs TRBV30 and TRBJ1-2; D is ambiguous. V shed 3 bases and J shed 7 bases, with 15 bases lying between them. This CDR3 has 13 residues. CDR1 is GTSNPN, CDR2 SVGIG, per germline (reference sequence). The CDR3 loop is CAWRGVGESGYTF. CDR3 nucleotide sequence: TGTGCCTGGAGGGGTGTCGGGGAGAGTGGCTACACCTTC.

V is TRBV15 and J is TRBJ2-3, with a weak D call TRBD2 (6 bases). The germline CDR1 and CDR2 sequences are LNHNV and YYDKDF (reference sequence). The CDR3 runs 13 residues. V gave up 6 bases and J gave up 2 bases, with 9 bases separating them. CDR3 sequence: CATRVGLTDTQYF. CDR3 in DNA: TGTGCCACCAGAGTGGGACTCACAGATACGCAGTATTTT.

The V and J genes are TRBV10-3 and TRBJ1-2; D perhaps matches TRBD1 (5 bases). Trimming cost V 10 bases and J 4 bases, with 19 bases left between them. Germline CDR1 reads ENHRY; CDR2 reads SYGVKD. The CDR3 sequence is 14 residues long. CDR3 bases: TGTGCCAGCCGGGGGACTTTTCTCAGCTATGGCTACACCTTC. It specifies CASRGTFLSYGYTF.

CDR3 in amino acids: CASSFDRDATNEKLFF. Written as DNA, the CDR3 is TGTGCCAGCAGCTTTGACAGGGATGCAACTAATGAAAAACTGTTTTTT. The rearrangement joins TRBV7-2 to TRBJ1-4; 7 bases align to TRBD1. The CDR3 is 16 amino acids. Looked up from germline, CDR1 is SGHTA and CDR2 is FQGNSA. V gave up 3 bases and J gave up 0 bases; unmatched junction bases: 4. Using reference TRBV7-2 and TRBJ1-4 for the parts outside the CDR3, the full variable domain is GAGVSQSPSNKVTEKGKDVELRCDPISGHTALYWYRQSLGQGLEFLIYFQGNSAPDKSGLPSDRFSAERTGGSVSTLTIQRTQQEDSAVYLCASSFDRDATNEKLFFGSGTQLSVL.

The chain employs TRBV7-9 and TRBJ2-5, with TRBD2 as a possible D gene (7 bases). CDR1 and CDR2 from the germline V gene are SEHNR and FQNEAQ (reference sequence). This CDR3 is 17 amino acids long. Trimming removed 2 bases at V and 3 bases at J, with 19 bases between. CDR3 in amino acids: CASSLIGGARVEETQYF. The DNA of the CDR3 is TGTGCCAGCAGCTTAATAGGGGGGGCCCGGGTCGAAGAGACCCAGTACTTC. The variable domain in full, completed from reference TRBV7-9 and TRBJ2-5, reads DTGVSQNPRHKITKRGQNVTFRCDPISEHNRLYWYRQTLGQGPEFLTYFQNEAQLEKSRLLSDRFSAERPKGSFSTLEIQRTEQGDSAMYLCASSLIGGARVEETQYFGPGTRLLVL.

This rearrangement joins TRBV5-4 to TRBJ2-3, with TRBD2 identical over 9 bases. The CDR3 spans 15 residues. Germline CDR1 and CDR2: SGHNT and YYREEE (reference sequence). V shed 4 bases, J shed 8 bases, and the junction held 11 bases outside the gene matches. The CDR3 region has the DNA TGTGCCAGCAGCCCGACTAGCGGCACAGGGAGTACGCAGTATTTT. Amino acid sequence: CASSPTSGTGSTQYF.

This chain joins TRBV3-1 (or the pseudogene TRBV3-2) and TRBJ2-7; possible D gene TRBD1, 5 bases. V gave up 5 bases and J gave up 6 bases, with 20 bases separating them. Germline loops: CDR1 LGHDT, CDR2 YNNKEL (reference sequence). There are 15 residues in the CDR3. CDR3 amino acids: CASSLWRQGPVEQYF. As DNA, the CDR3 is TGTGCCAGCAGCTTATGGCGGCAGGGTCCGGTCGAGCAGTACTTC.

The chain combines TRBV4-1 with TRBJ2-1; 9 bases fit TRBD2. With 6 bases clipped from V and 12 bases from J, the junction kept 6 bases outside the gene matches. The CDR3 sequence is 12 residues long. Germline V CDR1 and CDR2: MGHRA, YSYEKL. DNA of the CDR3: TGCGCCAGCAGGGGACTAGCCGGGGGGCAGTTCTTC. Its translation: CASRGLAGGQFF.

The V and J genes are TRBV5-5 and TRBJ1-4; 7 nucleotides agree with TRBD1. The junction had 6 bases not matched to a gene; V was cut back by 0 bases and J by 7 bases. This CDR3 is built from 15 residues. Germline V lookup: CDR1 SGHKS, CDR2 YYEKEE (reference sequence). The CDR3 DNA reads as TGTGCCAGCAGCTTGGAAGGGGGCGAGCCTGAAAAACTGTTTTTT. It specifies CASSLEGGEPEKLFF.

CDR3 DNA: TGCGCCAGCAGCTTGGGGGACAGGGGCGAGCAGTTCTTC. As protein: CASSLGDRGEQFF. This chain uses TRBV5-1 with TRBJ2-1, with 10 positions matching TRBD1. The CDR3 totals 13 residues. The J segment lost 10 bases and the V segment lost 0 bases, leaving 1 base of the junction unmatched. Germline CDR1 SGHRS, CDR2 YFSETQ.